This T cell receptor (beta chain) was observed in a study of human T cells and chemical hapten exposure. The overall study: All patients underwent weekly scalp dosing with diphenylcyclopropenone for the full roughly 25-week study.

The library gave individual cDNA molecules unique molecular identifiers. Each CDR3 protein gets one entry after TCRdb re-called the RACE reads with MiXCR. The table has 350,000 or so distinct CDR3 sequences, around 6.9% seen once. Stated time point: patch test 1, 2 weeks after DPC sensitization. The treatment here: therapeutic diphenylcyclopropenone sensitization with weekly scalp DPC. Germline V gives CDR1 SGHTA, CDR2 FQGTGA. The CDR3 has 15 residues. V was trimmed by 6 bases and J by 1 base, leaving 13 bases between them. This clonotype was detected only a few times. The sequences come from whole blood, collected in connection with sensitization to the hapten diphenylcyclopropenone (DPC). This clonotype was obtained from a young woman with alopecia areata. Some clones in this sample may be carry-over from other donors' samples. V and J are TRBV7-3 and TRBJ2-1; possible D gene TRBD2, 5 bases. CDR3 loop: CASRSDSGSYNEQFF. The CDR3 coding sequence is TGTGCCAGCAGATCCGACTCGGGATCCTACAATGAGCAGTTCTTC.